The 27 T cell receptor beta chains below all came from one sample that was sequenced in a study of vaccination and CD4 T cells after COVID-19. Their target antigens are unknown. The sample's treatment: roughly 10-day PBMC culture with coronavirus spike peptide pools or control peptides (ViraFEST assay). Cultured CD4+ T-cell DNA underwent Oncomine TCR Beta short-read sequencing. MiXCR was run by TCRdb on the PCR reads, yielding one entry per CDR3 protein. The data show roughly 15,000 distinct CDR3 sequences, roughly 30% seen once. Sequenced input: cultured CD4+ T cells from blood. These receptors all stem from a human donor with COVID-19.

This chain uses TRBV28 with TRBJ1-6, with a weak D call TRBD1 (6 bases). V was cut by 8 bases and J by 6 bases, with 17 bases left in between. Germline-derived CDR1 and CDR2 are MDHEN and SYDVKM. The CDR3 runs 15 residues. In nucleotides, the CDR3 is TGTGCCAGCTTAACGGGACAAGGGAGTAATTCACCCCTCCACTTT. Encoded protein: CASLTGQGSNSPLHF.

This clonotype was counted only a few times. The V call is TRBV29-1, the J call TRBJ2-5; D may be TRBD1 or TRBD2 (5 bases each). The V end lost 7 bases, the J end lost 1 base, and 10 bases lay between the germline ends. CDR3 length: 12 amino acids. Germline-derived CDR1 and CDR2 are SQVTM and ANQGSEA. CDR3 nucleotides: TGCAGCGGATCCGGGACCCAAGAGACCCAGTACTTC. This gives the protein CSGSGTQETQYF.

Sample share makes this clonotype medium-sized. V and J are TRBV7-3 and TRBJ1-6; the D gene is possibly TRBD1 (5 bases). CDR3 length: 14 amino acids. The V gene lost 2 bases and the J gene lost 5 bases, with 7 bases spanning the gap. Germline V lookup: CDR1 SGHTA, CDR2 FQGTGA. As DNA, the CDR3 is TGTGCCAGCAGCTTAGACAGAAATAATTCACCCCTCCACTTT. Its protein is CASSLDRNNSPLHF.

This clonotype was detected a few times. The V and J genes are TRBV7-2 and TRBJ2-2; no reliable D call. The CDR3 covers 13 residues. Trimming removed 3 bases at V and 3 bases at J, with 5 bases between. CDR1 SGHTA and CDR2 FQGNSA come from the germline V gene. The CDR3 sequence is CASSFSYTGELFF. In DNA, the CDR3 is TGTGCCAGCAGCTTTTCCTACACCGGGGAGCTGTTTTTT.

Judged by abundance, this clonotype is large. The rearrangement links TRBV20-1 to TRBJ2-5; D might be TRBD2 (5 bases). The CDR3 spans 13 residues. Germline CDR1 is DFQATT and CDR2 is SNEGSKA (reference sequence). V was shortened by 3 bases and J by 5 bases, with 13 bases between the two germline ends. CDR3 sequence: CSARPGVGETQYF. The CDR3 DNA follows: TGCAGTGCTAGGCCCGGGGTCGGGGAGACCCAGTACTTC.

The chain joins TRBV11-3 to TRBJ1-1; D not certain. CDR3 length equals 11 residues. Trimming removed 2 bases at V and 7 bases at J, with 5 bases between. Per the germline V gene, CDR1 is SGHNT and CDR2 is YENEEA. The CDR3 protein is CASSLRDEAFF. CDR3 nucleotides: TGTGCCAGCAGCTTACGGGATGAAGCTTTCTTT.

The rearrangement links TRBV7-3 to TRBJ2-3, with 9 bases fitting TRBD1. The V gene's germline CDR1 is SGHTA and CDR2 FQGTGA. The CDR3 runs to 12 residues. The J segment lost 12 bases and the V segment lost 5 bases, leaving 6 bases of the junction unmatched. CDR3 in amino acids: CASSGRDREQYF. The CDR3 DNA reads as TGTGCCAGCAGCGGCCGGGACAGGGAACAGTATTTT.

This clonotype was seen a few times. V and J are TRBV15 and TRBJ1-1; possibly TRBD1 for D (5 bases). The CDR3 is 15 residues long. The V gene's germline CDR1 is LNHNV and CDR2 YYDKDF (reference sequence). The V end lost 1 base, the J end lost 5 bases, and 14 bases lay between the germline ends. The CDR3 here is CATSRVNNWGTEAFF. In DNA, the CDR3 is TGTGCCACCAGCAGAGTAAACAACTGGGGGACTGAAGCTTTCTTT.

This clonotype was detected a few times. CDR3 bases: TGCAGTGCGAAAGCTCTGTTAGCGGGACCCTACGAGCAGTACTTC. Residues: CSAKALLAGPYEQYF. This sequence joins TRBV20-1 and TRBJ2-7; TRBD2 agrees at 8 bases. Germline V CDR1 and CDR2: DFQATT, SNEGSKA (reference sequence). V shed 6 bases and J 2 bases; nucleotides not matched to a gene: 12. This CDR3 has 15 amino acids.

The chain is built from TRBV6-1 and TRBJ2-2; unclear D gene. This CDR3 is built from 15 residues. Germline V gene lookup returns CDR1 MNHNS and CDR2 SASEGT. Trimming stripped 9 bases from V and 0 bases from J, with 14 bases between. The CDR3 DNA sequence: TGTGCCAGATGCCGGCTTACAGCGAACACCGGGGAGCTGTTTTTT. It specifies CARCRLTANTGELFF.

CDR3 in DNA: TGTGCCAGCAGCGTTACAGGGGGCGATCAGCCCCAGCATTTT. Translation gives CASSVTGGDQPQHF. The V gene is TRBV9, the J gene TRBJ1-5, with 9 bases fitting TRBD1. J lost 5 bases, V lost 2 bases, and 2 bases had no gene match. The CDR3 is made up of 14 amino acids. Germline assignment: CDR1 SGDLS and CDR2 YYNGEE. Supplemented by reference TRBV9 and TRBJ1-5, the full variable domain reads DSGVTQTPKHLITATGQRVTLRCSPRSGDLSVYWYQQSLDQGLQFLIQYYNGEERAKGNILERFSAQQFPDLHSELNLSSLELGDSALYFCASSVTGGDQPQHFGDGTRLSIL.

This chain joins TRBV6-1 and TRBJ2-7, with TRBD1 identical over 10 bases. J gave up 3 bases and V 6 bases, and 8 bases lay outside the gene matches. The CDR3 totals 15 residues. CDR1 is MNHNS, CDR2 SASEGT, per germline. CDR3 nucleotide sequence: TGTGCCAGCAGCCTACAGAGGACAGGGGGCTACGAGCAGTACTTC. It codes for CASSLQRTGGYEQYF.

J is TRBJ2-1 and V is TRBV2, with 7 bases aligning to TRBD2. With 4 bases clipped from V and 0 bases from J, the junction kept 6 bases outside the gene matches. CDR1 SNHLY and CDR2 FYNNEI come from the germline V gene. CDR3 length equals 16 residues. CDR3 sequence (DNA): TGTGCCAGCAGTGCAGCAGCGGGGCTCTCCTACAATGAGCAGTTCTTC. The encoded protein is CASSAAAGLSYNEQFF.

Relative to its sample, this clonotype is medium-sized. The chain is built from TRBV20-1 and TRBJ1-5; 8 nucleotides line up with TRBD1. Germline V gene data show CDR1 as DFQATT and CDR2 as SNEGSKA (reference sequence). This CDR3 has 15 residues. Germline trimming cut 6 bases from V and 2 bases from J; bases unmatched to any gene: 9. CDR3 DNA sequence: TGCAGTGCCTCAACAGAACAGGGGGGCAATCAGCCCCAGCATTTT. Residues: CSASTEQGGNQPQHF.

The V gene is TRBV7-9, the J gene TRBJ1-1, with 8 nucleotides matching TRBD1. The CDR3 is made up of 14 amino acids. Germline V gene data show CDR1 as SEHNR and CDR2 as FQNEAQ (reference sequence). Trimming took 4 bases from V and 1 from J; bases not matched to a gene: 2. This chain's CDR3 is CASSYGQGNTEAFF. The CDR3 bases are TGTGCCAGCAGCTATGGACAGGGGAACACTGAAGCTTTCTTT.

DNA for the CDR3: TGTGCCAGCAGTTTGGGCACAACGGGTAATGAGCAGTTCTTC. Translating gives CASSLGTTGNEQFF. The chain links TRBV12-3 or TRBV12-4 to TRBJ2-1; D call uncertain. The CDR3 runs to 14 residues. Trimming took off 3 bases at V and 7 bases at J, with 13 bases between the two ends.

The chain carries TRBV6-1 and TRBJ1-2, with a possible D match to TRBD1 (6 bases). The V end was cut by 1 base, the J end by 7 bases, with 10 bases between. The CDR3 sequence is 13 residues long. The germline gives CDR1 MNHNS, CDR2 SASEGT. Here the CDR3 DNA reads TGTGCCAGCAGTGAAGACAGGGACCGTGGCTACACCTTC. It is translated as CASSEDRDRGYTF.

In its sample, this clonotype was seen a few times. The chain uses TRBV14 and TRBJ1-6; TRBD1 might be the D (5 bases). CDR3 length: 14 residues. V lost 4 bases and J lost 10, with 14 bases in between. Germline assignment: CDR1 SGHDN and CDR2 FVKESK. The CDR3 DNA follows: TGTGCCAGCAGCCTTTCCCGGGGGAGATCACCCCTCCACTTT. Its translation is CASSLSRGRSPLHF.

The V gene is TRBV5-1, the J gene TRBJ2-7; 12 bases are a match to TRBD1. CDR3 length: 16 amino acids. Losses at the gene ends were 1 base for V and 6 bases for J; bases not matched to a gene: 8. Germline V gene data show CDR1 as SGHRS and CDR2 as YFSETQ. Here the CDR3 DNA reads TGCGCCAGCAGCTTGACGAAGGGACAGGGGGCAGGCGAGCAGTACTTC. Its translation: CASSLTKGQGAGEQYF.

The CDR3, as DNA: TGTGCCAGCAGCTTAAGTAATTCACCCCTCCACTTT. Amino acids: CASSLSNSPLHF. This rearrangement joins TRBV7-2 to TRBJ1-6, with unresolved D. Germline V gene lookup returns CDR1 SGHTA and CDR2 FQGNSA. The length of the CDR3 is 12 residues. V was cut by 2 bases and J by 6 bases, with 2 bases left in between.

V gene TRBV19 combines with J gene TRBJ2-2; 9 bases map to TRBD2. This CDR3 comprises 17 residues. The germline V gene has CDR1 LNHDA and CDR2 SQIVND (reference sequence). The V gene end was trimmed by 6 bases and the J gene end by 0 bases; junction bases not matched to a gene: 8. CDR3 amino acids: CASSHEVAGANTGELFF. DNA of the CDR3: TGTGCCAGTAGCCACGAAGTAGCGGGGGCGAACACCGGGGAGCTGTTTTTT.

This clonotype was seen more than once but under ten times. The CDR3 coding sequence is TGTGCCAGCTCACCCGGGGGGAATAGCAATCAGCCCCAGCATTTT. This encodes CASSPGGNSNQPQHF. This sequence joins TRBV18 and TRBJ1-5, with D possibly matching TRBD1 (5 bases). This CDR3 spans 15 amino acids. V lost 3 bases to trimming and J lost 0 bases, with 9 bases between them. Looked up from germline, CDR1 is KGHSH and CDR2 is LQKENI.

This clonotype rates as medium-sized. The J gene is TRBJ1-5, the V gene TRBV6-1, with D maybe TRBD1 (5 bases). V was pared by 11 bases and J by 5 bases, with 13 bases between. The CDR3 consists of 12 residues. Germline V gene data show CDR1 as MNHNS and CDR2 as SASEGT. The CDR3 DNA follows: TGTGCCGTCGGGGGATGGGATCAGCCCCAGCATTTT. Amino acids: CAVGGWDQPQHF.

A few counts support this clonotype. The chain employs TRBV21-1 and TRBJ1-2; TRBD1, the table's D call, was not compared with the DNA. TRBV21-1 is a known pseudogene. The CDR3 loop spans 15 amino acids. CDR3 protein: CASSRGGQGGNGYTF. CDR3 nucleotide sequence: TGTGCCAGCAGCAGGGGGGGACAGGGTGGAAATGGCTACACCTTC.

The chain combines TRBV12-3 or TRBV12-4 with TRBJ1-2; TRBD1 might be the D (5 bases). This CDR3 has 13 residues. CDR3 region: CATSGGASYGYTF. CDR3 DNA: TGTGCGACTTCTGGAGGGGCTTCATACGGCTACACCTTC.

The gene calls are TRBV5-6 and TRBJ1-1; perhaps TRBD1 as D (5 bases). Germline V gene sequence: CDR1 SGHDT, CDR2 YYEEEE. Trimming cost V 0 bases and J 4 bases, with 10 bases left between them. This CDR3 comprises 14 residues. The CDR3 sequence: CASSLGGKGTEAFF. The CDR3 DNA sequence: TGTGCCAGCAGCTTGGGGGGCAAAGGCACTGAAGCTTTCTTT. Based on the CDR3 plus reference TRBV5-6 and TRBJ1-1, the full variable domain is DAGVTQSPTHLIKTRGQQVTLRCSPKSGHDTVSWYQQALGQGPQFIFQYYEEEERQRGNFPDRFSGHQFPNYSSELNVNALLLGDSALYLCASSLGGKGTEAFFGQGTRLTVV.

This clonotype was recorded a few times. The CDR3 loop reads CASLSPRTGGGYEQYF. For the CDR3, the DNA is TGTGCCAGCCTCTCCCCTCGGACAGGGGGCGGGTACGAGCAGTACTTC. V usage is TRBV7-2 and J usage is TRBJ2-7; 11 nucleotides match TRBD1. The CDR3 consists of 16 residues. J was trimmed by 4 bases and V by 8 bases; bases with no gene match: 13. Germline assignment: CDR1 SGHTA and CDR2 FQGNSA.